These 11 T cell receptor beta chains share one sample of origin, sequenced in a study of T cell changes during pregnancy in multiple sclerosis. TCRdb's table, derived via immunoSEQ multiplex PCR, lists solely in-frame clones and lacks some. This sample has roughly 40,000 clones, with around four fifths found just once. The material sequenced was CD4+ T cells from peripheral blood mononuclear cells, taken before pregnancy. The receptors derive from a female donor with multiple sclerosis, enrolled in a pregnancy study.

This chain joins TRBV7-9 and TRBJ2-7; 8 bases align to TRBD1. Germline V gene sequence: CDR1 SEHNR, CDR2 FQNEAQ (reference sequence). The CDR3 has 15 amino acids. After removal of 7 bases from V and 5 bases from J, the junction contained 13 bases not matched to a gene. The CDR3 loop reads CASNQPGQGRDEQYF. CDR3 coding DNA: TGTGCCAGCAACCAACCAGGACAGGGAAGGGACGAGCAGTACTTC.

J is TRBJ1-1 and V is TRBV6-5; D remains ambiguous. The CDR3 has 13 amino acids. V lost 7 bases to trimming and J lost 1 base, with 10 bases between them. From germline, CDR1 is MNHEY and CDR2 SVGAGI. CDR3 sequence (DNA): TGTGCCAGCAAAAGGACTTGGAACACTGAAGCTTTCTTT. Translated: CASKRTWNTEAFF.

The chain recombines TRBV5-1 with TRBJ2-7; D remains unclear. The germline gives CDR1 SGHRS, CDR2 YFSETQ. Trimming shortened V by 0 bases and J by 0 bases, and 4 bases separated the two germline ends. CDR3 length: 13 amino acids. CDR3 region: CASSLASSYEQYF. In DNA, the CDR3 is TGCGCCAGCAGCTTGGCGAGCTCCTACGAGCAGTACTTC.

The chain is built from TRBV19 and TRBJ2-1; tentatively, D is TRBD1 (5 bases). V was pared by 6 bases and J by 0 bases, with 12 bases between. The CDR3 is 15 amino acids. CDR1 and CDR2 from the germline V gene are LNHDA and SQIVND (reference sequence). CDR3 sequence reads: CASSLGQGSYNEQFF. In DNA form, the CDR3 reads TGTGCCAGTAGCCTGGGGCAGGGCTCCTACAATGAGCAGTTCTTC.

The chain is built from TRBV6-5 and TRBJ2-1; D is possibly TRBD2 (5 bases). The germline gives CDR1 MNHEY, CDR2 SVGAGI. Trimming cost V 4 bases and J 9 bases, with 22 bases left between them. The CDR3 sequence is 16 residues long. Here the CDR3 reads CASSSPPYGGSSEQFF. For the CDR3, the DNA is TGTGCCAGCAGTTCGCCACCATATGGTGGGAGTAGTGAGCAGTTCTTC.

The chain combines TRBV7-2 with TRBJ1-5; D gene uncertain. CDR1 is SGHTA and CDR2 is FQGNSA in the germline V gene. V lost 6 bases and J lost 0, with 9 bases in between. The CDR3 has 14 amino acids. CDR3 loop: CASRPGLSNQPQHF. CDR3 in DNA: TGTGCCAGCAGACCTGGACTTAGCAATCAGCCCCAGCATTTT.

The rearrangement links TRBV18 to TRBJ2-5, with no clear D. The germline V and J ends were trimmed by 3 bases and 5 bases, with 7 bases remaining between them. CDR1 KGHSH and CDR2 LQKENI come from the germline V gene. The CDR3 contains 12 residues. CDR3 DNA: TGTGCCAGCTCACCCCGGGTGGAGACCCAGTACTTC. Encoded protein: CASSPRVETQYF.

On this clone: A read error may produce the germline difference seen at one junction end. The chain is built from TRBV2 and TRBJ1-1; D not certain. Germline V gene data show CDR1 as SNHLY and CDR2 as FYNNEI. This CDR3 is built from 14 residues. CDR3 residues: CAGSKGDMNTEAFF. CDR3 DNA sequence: TGTGCCGGCAGTAAGGGAGACATGAACACTGAAGCTTTCTTT.

This sequence joins TRBV7-9 and TRBJ1-1; possible D gene TRBD1, 5 bases. The germline gives CDR1 SEHNR, CDR2 FQNEAQ (reference sequence). V was trimmed by 1 base and J by 10 bases, leaving 16 bases between them. The CDR3 runs to 14 residues. CDR3 amino acids: CASSLGWQGGVAFF. The DNA for the CDR3 is TGTGCCAGCAGCTTAGGGTGGCAGGGTGGAGTAGCTTTCTTT.

This chain links TRBV4-2 with TRBJ2-6, with D maybe TRBD2 (6 bases). This CDR3 contains 16 residues. Germline V lookup: CDR1 LGHNA, CDR2 YNFKEQ. V shed 0 bases and J shed 4 bases, with 10 bases lying between them. The DNA of the CDR3 is TGTGCCAGCAGCCAAGATCTCGGGAGCGGGGCCAACGTCCTGACTTTC. Translation: CASSQDLGSGANVLTF.

The chain has TRBV5-5 and TRBJ1-1; D ambiguous. The CDR3 length is 14 residues. V gave up 2 bases and J gave up 5 bases, with 13 bases separating them. Germline V CDR1 and CDR2: SGHKS, YYEKEE (reference sequence). The CDR3 region has the DNA TGTGCCAGCAGCTTCTCTCTGGGGAGGACTGAAGCTTTCTTT. Protein sequence: CASSFSLGRTEAFF. The whole variable domain, remainder taken from reference TRBV5-5 and TRBJ1-1, is DAGVTQSPTHLIKTRGQQVTLRCSPISGHKSVSWYQQVLGQGPQFIFQYYEKEERGRGNFPDRFSARQFPNYSSELNVNALLLGDSALYLCASSFSLGRTEAFFGQGTRLTVV.